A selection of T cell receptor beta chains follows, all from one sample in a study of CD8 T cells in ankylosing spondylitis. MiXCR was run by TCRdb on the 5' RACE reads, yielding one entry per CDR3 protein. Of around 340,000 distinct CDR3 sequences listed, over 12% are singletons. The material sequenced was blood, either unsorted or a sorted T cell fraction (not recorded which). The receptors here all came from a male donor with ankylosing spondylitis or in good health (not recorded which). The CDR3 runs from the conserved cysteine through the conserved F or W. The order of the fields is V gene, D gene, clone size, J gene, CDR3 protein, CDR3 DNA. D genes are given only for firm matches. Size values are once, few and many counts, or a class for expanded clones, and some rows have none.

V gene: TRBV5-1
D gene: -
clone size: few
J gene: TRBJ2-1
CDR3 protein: CASTTGRGNEQFF
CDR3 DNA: TGCGCCAGTACTACAGGGCGTGGCAATGAGCAGTTCTTC

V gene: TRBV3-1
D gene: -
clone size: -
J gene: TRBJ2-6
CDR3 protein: CASSQDLSGLYSGANVLTF
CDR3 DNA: TGTGCCAGCAGCCAAGATTTGTCCGGGTTGTATTCTGGGGCCAACGTCCTGACTTTC

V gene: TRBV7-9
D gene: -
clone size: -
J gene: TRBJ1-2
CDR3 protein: CASSVGGIGYTF
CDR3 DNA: TGTGCCAGCAGCGTAGGAGGGATCGGCTACACCTTC

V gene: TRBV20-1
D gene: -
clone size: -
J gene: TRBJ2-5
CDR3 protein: CSARDPGRETQYF
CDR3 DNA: TGCAGTGCTAGAGATCCGGGTCGGGAGACCCAGTACTTC

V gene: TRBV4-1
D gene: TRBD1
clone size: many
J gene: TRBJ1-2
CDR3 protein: CASSQPTGAYGYTF
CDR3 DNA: TGCGCCAGCAGCCAACCGACAGGGGCATATGGCTACACCTTC

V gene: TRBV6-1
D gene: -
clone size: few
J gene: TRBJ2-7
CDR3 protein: CASSPSMSPLYEQYF
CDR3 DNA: TGTGCCAGCAGCCCCTCTATGAGCCCCCTCTACGAGCAGTACTTC

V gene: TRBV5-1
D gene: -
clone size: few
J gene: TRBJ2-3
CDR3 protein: CASSGVGNTDTQYF
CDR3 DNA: TGCGCCAGCAGCGGGGTGGGTAACACAGATACGCAGTATTTT

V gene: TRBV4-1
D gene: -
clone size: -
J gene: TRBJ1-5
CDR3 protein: CASSQDLNPWDDAMGTSNQPQHF
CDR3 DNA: TGCGCCAGCAGCCAAGATCTTAATCCCTGGGACGACGCCATGGGCACCTCCAATCAGCCCCAGCATTTT

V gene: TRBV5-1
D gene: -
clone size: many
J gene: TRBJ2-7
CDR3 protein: CASSLASHPGNEQYF
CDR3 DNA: TGCGCCAGCAGCTTGGCCAGCCACCCAGGGAACGAGCAGTACTTC

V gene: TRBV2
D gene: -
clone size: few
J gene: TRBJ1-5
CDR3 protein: CASRNPAEPQHF
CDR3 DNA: TGTGCCAGCAGGAACCCTGCTGAGCCCCAGCATTTT

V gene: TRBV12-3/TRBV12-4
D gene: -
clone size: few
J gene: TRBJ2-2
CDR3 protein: CASSLEGRVTGELFF
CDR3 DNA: TGTGCCAGCAGTTTAGAGGGCAGAGTAACCGGGGAGCTGTTTTTT

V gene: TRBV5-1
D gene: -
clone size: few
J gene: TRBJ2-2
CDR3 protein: CASSAGHGYTGELFF
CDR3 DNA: TGCGCCAGCAGCGCAGGACACGGATACACCGGGGAGCTGTTTTTT

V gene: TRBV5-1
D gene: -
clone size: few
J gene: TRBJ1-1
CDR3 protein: CASSLDPLSSGTAAEAFF
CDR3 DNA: TGCGCCAGCAGCTTGGACCCCCTCAGTTCGGGGACGGCCGCTGAAGCTTTCTTT

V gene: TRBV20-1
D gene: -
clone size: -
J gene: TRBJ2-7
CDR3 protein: CSARDESYEQYF
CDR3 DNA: TGCAGTGCTAGGGACGAAAGCTACGAGCAGTACTTC

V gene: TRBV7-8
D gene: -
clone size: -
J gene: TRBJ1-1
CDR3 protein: CASSLEGRGVNTEAFF
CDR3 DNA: TGTGCCAGCAGCTTAGAAGGCCGTGGGGTGAACACTGAAGCTTTCTTT

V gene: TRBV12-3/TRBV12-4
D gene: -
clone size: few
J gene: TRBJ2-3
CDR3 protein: CASSLDLAQYF
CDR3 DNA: TGTGCCAGCAGTCTTGACTTGGCGCAGTATTTT

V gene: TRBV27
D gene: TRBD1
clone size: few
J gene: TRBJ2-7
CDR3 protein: CASRGTGYEQYF
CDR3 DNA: TGTGCCAGCAGGGGGACAGGATACGAGCAGTACTTC

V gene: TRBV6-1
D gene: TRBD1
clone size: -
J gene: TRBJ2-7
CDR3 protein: CASSPSRGRINEQYF
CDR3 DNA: TGTGCCAGCAGCCCTTCCAGGGGGAGAATCAACGAGCAGTACTTC

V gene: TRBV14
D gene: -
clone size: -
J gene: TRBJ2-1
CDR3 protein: CASSQDRLNEQFF
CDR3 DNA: TGTGCCAGCAGCCAAGATCGGCTAAATGAGCAGTTCTTC

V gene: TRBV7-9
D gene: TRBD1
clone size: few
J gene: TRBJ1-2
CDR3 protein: CASSSGQANYGYTF
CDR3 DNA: TGTGCCAGCAGCTCGGGACAGGCGAACTATGGCTACACCTTC

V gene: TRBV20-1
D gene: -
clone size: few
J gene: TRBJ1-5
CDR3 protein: CSASFDSNQPQHF
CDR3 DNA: TGCAGTGCAAGCTTCGACAGCAATCAGCCCCAGCATTTT

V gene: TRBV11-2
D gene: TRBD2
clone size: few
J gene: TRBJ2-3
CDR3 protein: CASSKGASGSSDTQYF
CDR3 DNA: TGTGCCAGCAGCAAGGGGGCTAGCGGGAGTTCAGATACGCAGTATTTT

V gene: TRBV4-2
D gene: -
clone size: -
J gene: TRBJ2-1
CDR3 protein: CASSSGASSLYEQFF
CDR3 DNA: TGTGCCAGCAGTTCCGGTGCCTCATCCTTATATGAGCAGTTCTTC

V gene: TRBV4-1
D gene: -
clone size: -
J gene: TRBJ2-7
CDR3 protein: CASSQGVQVPSYEQYF
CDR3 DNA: TGCGCCAGCAGCCAAGGGGTTCAGGTCCCCTCCTACGAGCAGTACTTC

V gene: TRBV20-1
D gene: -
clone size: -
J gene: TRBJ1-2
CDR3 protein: CSASDSYGYTF
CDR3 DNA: TGCAGTGCCTCTGACAGCTATGGCTACACCTTC

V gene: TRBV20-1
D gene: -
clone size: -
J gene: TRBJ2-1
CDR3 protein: CSAALRGPSSYNEQFF
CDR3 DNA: TGCAGTGCCGCGCTGAGGGGACCTAGCTCCTACAATGAGCAGTTCTTC

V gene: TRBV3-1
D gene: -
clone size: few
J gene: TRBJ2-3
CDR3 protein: CASSHTGIASTDTQYF
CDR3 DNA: TGTGCCAGCAGCCATACAGGGATCGCTAGCACAGATACGCAGTATTTT

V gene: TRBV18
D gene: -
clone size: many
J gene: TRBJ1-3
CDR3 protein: CASPQGDRAGNTIYF
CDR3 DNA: TGTGCCAGCCCCCAGGGTGATCGGGCTGGAAACACCATATATTTT

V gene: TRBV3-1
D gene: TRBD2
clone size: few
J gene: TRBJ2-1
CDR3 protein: CASSQDPGTINEQFF
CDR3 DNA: TGTGCCAGCAGCCAAGATCCCGGGACTATCAATGAGCAGTTCTTC

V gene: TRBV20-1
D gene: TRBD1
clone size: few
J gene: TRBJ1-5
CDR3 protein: CSARDGTGFGQPQHF
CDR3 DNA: TGCAGTGCTAGAGATGGGACAGGGTTCGGGCAGCCCCAGCATTTT